This TCR beta chain emerged from a study of neurological immune-mediated disorders. This CDR3 contains 15 residues. V was pared by 3 bases and J by 4 bases, with 13 bases between. This clonotype was counted at least ten times. TCRdb reanalysed the 5' RACE reads using MiXCR and keeps one entry per CDR3 protein. The table includes some 50,000 distinct CDR3 sequences, roughly 17% detected once. V is TRBV12-3 or TRBV12-4 and J is TRBJ2-1; perhaps TRBD1 as D (6 bases). This clonotype originated in a man aged 60-69 years in good health. Sequenced input: PBMCs. The CDR3 DNA follows: TGTGCCAGCAGTTTGTCAGGGGAGTGGTACAATGAGCAGTTCTTC. This sequence encodes CASSLSGEWYNEQFF.